The 11 T cell receptor beta chains given below trace back to one sample, sequenced in a study of beta chain features in type 1 diabetes. Reverse transcribing all isolated RNA meant expressed TCRB transcripts were sequenced. Here immunoSEQ multiplex PCR was the method, and the copy in TCRdb shows in-frame clones only, minus some. This sample has 390,000 or so clones; approximately 15% occur once, and the top ten carry 0.035% to 0.04%. Sequencing used naive CD4+ T cells from blood. The receptor set was obtained from a man aged 25 to 40 in good health.

The genes are TRBV10-3 and TRBJ2-7, with 7 bases lining up with TRBD1. CDR3 length: 15 residues. The germline V gene encodes CDR1 ENHRY and CDR2 SYGVKD. The V segment lost 4 bases and the J segment 0 bases; nucleotides outside the gene matches: 6. The CDR3 reads CAISGKGAPSYEQYF. As DNA, the CDR3 is TGTGCCATCAGTGGTAAGGGGGCTCCCTCCTACGAGCAGTACTTC.

This clone was recorded a few times. The chain has TRBV19 and TRBJ2-1; D might be TRBD1 or TRBD2, each matching 5 bases. This CDR3 comprises 16 residues. Germline CDR1 is LNHDA and CDR2 is SQIVND (reference sequence). With 6 bases removed from V and 3 bases from J, the gap between germline ends came to 18 bases. The CDR3 loop is CASRNRVGTLYNEQFF. The CDR3 DNA reads as TGTGCCAGTAGGAATAGGGTCGGGACGCTCTACAATGAGCAGTTCTTC.

This clone was recorded a few times. Other DNA sequences in this specimen translate into the identical CDR3. The V gene is TRBV14, the J gene TRBJ1-2, with D uncertain. There are 13 residues in the CDR3. V was pared by 0 bases and J by 5 bases, with 7 bases between. Germline CDR1 reads SGHDN; CDR2 reads FVKESK. This CDR3 is CASSQDIGYGYTF. The CDR3 region has the DNA TGTGCCAGCAGCCAAGATATAGGGTATGGCTACACCTTC.

This clone was seen a handful of times. The V gene is TRBV27, the J gene TRBJ1-5; D not resolved. This CDR3 has 15 amino acids. The germline gives CDR1 MNHEY, CDR2 SMNVEV (reference sequence). Trimming pared 6 bases from V and 2 bases from J, leaving 14 bases between. Here the CDR3 DNA reads TGTGCCAGCAGCGAAGGGAATAACGGCAATCAGCCCCAGCATTTT. This gives the protein CASSEGNNGNQPQHF.

The rearrangement uses TRBV5-1 and TRBJ2-7; D ambiguous. Trimming left V 4 bases short and J 3 bases short, with 14 bases between. Germline assignment: CDR1 SGHRS and CDR2 YFSETQ. This CDR3 region has 14 residues. CDR3: CASSRNAGGYEQYV. CDR3 DNA sequence: TGCGCCAGCAGCCGAAACGCAGGCGGCTACGAGCAGTACGTC.

CDR3 amino acids: CSVGQGLNTEAFF. CDR3 nucleotide sequence: TGCAGCGTCGGACAGGGATTGAACACTGAAGCTTTCTTT. The V and J genes are TRBV29-1 and TRBJ1-1; 8 positions agree with TRBD1. Germline loops: CDR1 SQVTM, CDR2 ANQGSEA. V lost 6 bases and J lost 0; bases outside the gene matches: 3. The CDR3 consists of 13 residues. The whole variable domain, remainder taken from reference TRBV29-1 and TRBJ1-1, is SAVISQKPSRDICQRGTSLTIQCQVDSQVTMMFWYRQQPGQSLTLIATANQGSEATYESGFVIDKFPISRPNLTFSTLTVSNMSPEDSSIYLCSVGQGLNTEAFFGQGTRLTVV.

The V and J genes are TRBV10-3 and TRBJ2-7; maybe TRBD2 (6 bases). In germline, CDR1 is ENHRY, CDR2 SYGVKD. The length of the CDR3 is 12 residues. The germline V and J ends were trimmed by 10 bases and 1 base, with 11 bases remaining between them. The CDR3 nucleotides are TGTGCCACGGAGGGGCCTTCCTACGAGCAGTACGTC. Its translation: CATEGPSYEQYV.

In its sample, this clone was seen a few times. The chain uses TRBV5-4 and TRBJ2-5, with 11 nucleotides matching TRBD2. This CDR3 is 17 amino acids long. Per germline, CDR1 SGHNT and CDR2 YYREEE (reference sequence). The V gene end was trimmed by 4 bases and the J gene end by 5 bases; junction bases not matched to a gene: 13. The CDR3 protein is CASSPASSTSGKETQYF. CDR3 bases: TGTGCCAGCAGCCCGGCCTCATCGACTAGCGGGAAGGAGACCCAGTACTTC.

The sample holds a few counts of this clone. The chain employs TRBV19 and TRBJ2-1, with 11 bases identical to TRBD2. V was pared by 6 bases and J by 8 bases, with 9 bases of the junction left unmatched. Germline lookup yields CDR1 LNHDA and CDR2 SQIVND (reference sequence). The CDR3 covers 15 residues. Here the CDR3 DNA reads TGTGCCAGTAGCGAAACTAGCGGGAGTTTCGATGAGCAGTTCTTC. Its protein product is CASSETSGSFDEQFF.

The rearrangement joins TRBV6-1 to TRBJ2-1; 9 bases fit TRBD2. There are 14 residues in the CDR3. The ends lost 4 bases at V and 5 bases at J; junction bases unmatched: 3. The germline gives CDR1 MNHNS, CDR2 SASEGT. The CDR3 loop is CASSASGKNNEQFF. CDR3 DNA: TGTGCCAGCAGTGCTAGCGGGAAGAACAATGAGCAGTTCTTC.

The chain employs TRBV7-2 and TRBJ2-1, with 7 bases matching TRBD1. The ends lost 5 bases at V and 1 base at J; junction bases unmatched: 8. In germline, CDR1 is SGHTA, CDR2 FQGNSA. This CDR3 spans 16 amino acids. In DNA, the CDR3 is TGTGCCAGCAGCCCTTTCGCAGGGGGATCCTACAATGAGCAGTTCTTC. This gives the protein CASSPFAGGSYNEQFF.